The text below deals with one T cell receptor beta chain. Its recognized antigen is unknown. The record has no base qualities; no much larger clone is one base away. Trimming removed 3 bases from V and 4 bases from J; the gene matches leave 6 bases unexplained. Taken from the germline V gene, the CDR1 and CDR2 loops are SNHLY and FYNNEI. Counted from cysteine to phenylalanine, this CDR3 has 14 amino acids. Only the CDR3 DNA is retained, 42 bases long and in frame from the first base. All donors were healthy Caucasians. Three pairs of female monozygotic twins, all aged 18 to 29 years, made up the twin cohort. CD4+ and CD8+ T cell populations were isolated with positive isolation kits from Invitrogen. The library was obtained by 5' RACE. Sequencer: Illumina HiSeq 2000. A universal primer binding site was added through template switching, and the final cDNA carried a unique molecular identifier so that TCR cDNA molecules could be counted accurately. First-strand cDNA for TCR alpha and beta chains was synthesized from specific primers in the conserved constant-segment region. To control for contamination, each cDNA library was double barcoded with a SMART-Mk sample barcode plus Illumina barcodes. TruSeq adapter sequences along with Illumina sample barcodes were introduced in two successive PCR steps. The Illumina HiSeq platform was used with custom primers to sequence TCR alpha and beta cDNA libraries. In the paper's pipeline: MiGEC processed the raw reads to extract unique molecular identifiers, while MiXCR was used to determine the CDR3 positions. Recombination models were inferred per individual with the repgenHMM and IGoR tools using an EM algorithm. The tcR package in R was used for shared clonotype analysis, with sharing normalized by the product of cloneset sizes. To study raw recombination without the effects of thymic and clonal selection, out-of-frame nonproductive sequences were analyzed. TCRdb itself trimmed the public reads at Q25 with fastp, ran MiXCR and retained productive beta chains. All rows with the same CDR3 protein become a single entry with the most common DNA and genes. TCRdb's processing, not the authors', yielded these V and J calls. Across this sample there are 540,000 or so distinct CDR3 sequences, with about a fifth seen only once. The biggest ten clones account for around 0.48% of the sample.

These data are taken from a study of identical twins listed by TCRdb under 2016. Background on the whole study: TCR alpha and beta repertoires from monozygotic twins, unrelated adults of various ages and cord blood were deep-sequenced to test whether fetal clonotypes persist. Replicate twin experiments were performed at different times using different library preparation protocols to rule out contamination. General conclusions and limits of the study: Invariant T cells such as MAIT and iNKT could partly confound zero-insertion analyses, though diverse VJ usage argued against this for most clonotypes. In beta out-of-frame sequences, excess twin sharing was weaker, because having fewer shared sequences lowered the signal-to-noise ratio. Fewer insertions were carried by abundant cord blood beta clonotypes, a similar but weaker trend appeared in young adult naive repertoires, and no such trend appeared in memory repertoires. In monozygotic twins, out-of-frame TCR alpha sharing was systematically underestimated by recombination models, although the models agreed with sharing between unrelated individuals. Conclusions relied on cross-sectional statistical analysis, since the same donors could not be followed over many years. Compared with coincidental sharing between unrelated individuals, an excess of low generation-probability sequences was observed among out-of-frame TCR alpha sequences shared between twins.

Separately, the same data were catalogued under a study of yellow fever vaccine responses in identical twins. As the second publication notes: The authors reported that the T cell response to vaccination in identical twins appeared partly convergent and partly personalized. The study precisely tracked vaccine-responding T cell clones in identical twins.

The sequencing input was CD4+ T cells sorted from blood. The chain was built from TRBV2 and TRBJ2-7; a stretch of 7 junction bases matches TRBD1. This receptor was taken from a woman between 18 and 29 years old in good health. Here is the DNA: TGTGCCAGCAGTGAGTGGGACAGAATTTACGAGCAGTACTTC. Translation gives CASSEWDRIYEQYF. The reference TRBV2 and TRBJ2-7 proteins fill in what lies around the CDR3, so the full variable domain reads EPEVTQTPSHQVTQMGQEVILRCVPISNHLYFYWYRQILGQKVEFLVSFYNNEISEKSEIFDDQFSVERPDGSNFTLKIRSTKLEDSAMYFCASSEWDRIYEQYFGPGTRLTVT.